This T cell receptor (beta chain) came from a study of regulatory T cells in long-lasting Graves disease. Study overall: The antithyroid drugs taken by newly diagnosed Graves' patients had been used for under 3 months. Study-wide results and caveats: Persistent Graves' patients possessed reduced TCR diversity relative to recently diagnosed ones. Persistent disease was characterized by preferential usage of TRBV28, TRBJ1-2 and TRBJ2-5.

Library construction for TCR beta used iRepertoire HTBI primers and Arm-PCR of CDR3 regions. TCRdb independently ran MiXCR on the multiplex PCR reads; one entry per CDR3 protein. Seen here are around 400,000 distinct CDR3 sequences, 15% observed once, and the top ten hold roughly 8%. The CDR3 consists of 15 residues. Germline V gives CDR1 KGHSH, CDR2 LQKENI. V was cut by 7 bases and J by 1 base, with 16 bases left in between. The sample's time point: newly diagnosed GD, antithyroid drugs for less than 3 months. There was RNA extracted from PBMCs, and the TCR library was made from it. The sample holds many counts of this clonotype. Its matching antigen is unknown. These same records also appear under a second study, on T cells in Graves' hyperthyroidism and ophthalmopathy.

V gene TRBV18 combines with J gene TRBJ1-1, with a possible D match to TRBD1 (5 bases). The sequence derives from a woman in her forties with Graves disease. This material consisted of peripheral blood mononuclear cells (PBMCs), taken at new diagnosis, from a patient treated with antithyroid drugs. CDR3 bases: TGTGCCAGCTTACTACTGCGGGGGTCGAACACTGAAGCTTTCTTT. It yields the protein CASLLLRGSNTEAFF. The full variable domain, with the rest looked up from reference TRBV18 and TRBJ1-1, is NAGVMQNPRHLVRRRGQEARLRCSPMKGHSHVYWYRQLPEEGLKFMVYLQKENIIDESGMPKERFSAEFPKEGPSILRIQQVVRGDSAAYFCASLLLRGSNTEAFFGQGTRLTVV.